The 18 T cell receptor beta chains presented below share a single source sample, sequenced in a study of beta chain features in type 1 diabetes. The investigators reverse transcribed all of the isolated RNA, so they sequenced expressed TCRB transcripts. The repertoire was sequenced with immunoSEQ multiplex PCR; TCRdb's copy has only in-frame clones and lacks some. In the table there are some 240,000 clones, 11% of which are singletons. Specimen: central memory CD4+ T cells from blood. The receptors derive from a man younger than 30 in good health.

This clone was seen a handful of times. The genes are TRBV4-2 and TRBJ2-7; 10 bases agree with TRBD2. Germline CDR1 reads LGHNA; CDR2 reads YNFKEQ. The CDR3 sequence is 15 residues long. After removal of 1 base from V and 3 bases from J, the junction contained 3 bases not matched to a gene. CDR3 DNA: TGTGCCAGCAGCCAAGGAGCGGGAGGGTACTACGAGCAGTACTTC. Encoded protein: CASSQGAGGYYEQYF.

This clone was recorded a few times. The CDR3 DNA reads as TGCGCCAGCAGCTTGTCGGGGGCCCCAGAGACCCAGTACTTC. It specifies CASSLSGAPETQYF. The chain combines TRBV5-1 with TRBJ2-5; either TRBD1 or TRBD2 may supply D (6 bases each). The CDR3 contains 14 residues. Germline V CDR1 and CDR2: SGHRS, YFSETQ. V dropped 1 base and J dropped 4 bases, with 11 bases sitting between them.

The chain combines TRBV10-3 with TRBJ2-5; D remains ambiguous. The CDR3 is 13 residues long. In germline, CDR1 is ENHRY, CDR2 SYGVKD. V lost 8 bases to trimming and J lost 0 bases, with 10 bases between them. For the CDR3, the DNA is TGTGCCATCCAGGCCAGCTACCAAGAGACCCAGTACTTC. This translates into CAIQASYQETQYF.

This clone was found a few times. The rearrangement uses TRBV4-2 and TRBJ1-4; D not certain. Germline assignment: CDR1 LGHNA and CDR2 YNFKEQ. There are 15 residues in the CDR3. Trimming removed 0 bases at V and 6 bases at J, with 11 bases between. The CDR3 region is CASSQDGQRDEKLFF. The CDR3 DNA is TGTGCCAGCAGCCAAGATGGTCAGAGAGATGAAAAACTGTTTTTT.

The genes are TRBV11-3 and TRBJ2-1, with D unresolved. V dropped 3 bases and J dropped 9 bases, with 12 bases sitting between them. This CDR3 has 13 amino acids. CDR1 and CDR2 (germline): SGHNT, YENEEA. CDR3: CASSFAAGSEQFF. CDR3 DNA sequence: TGTGCCAGCAGCTTCGCGGCCGGCAGTGAGCAGTTCTTC.

In this sample, this clone turned up many times. The rearrangement uses TRBV4-2 and TRBJ2-3; TRBD2 is a possible D gene (5 bases). V was shortened by 0 bases and J by 5 bases, with 9 bases between the two germline ends. From germline, CDR1 is LGHNA and CDR2 YNFKEQ. There are 14 residues in the CDR3. Here the CDR3 reads CASSQDRGVDTQYF. CDR3 DNA sequence: TGTGCCAGCAGCCAAGATCGGGGTGTAGATACGCAGTATTTT.

Regarding this clone: The same CDR3 also results from other DNA sequences found in this sample. The chain couples TRBV5-1 to TRBJ2-1; 14 nucleotides line up with TRBD2. The germline CDR1 and CDR2 sequences are SGHRS and YFSETQ. The junction had 7 bases not matched to a gene; V was cut back by 7 bases and J by 7 bases. This CDR3 spans 15 amino acids. CDR3 bases: TGCGCCAGCCGACTAGCGGGAGGGCCTGGGAATGAGCAGTTCTTC. Protein: CASRLAGGPGNEQFF.

The chain employs TRBV28 and TRBJ2-1, with 11 bases aligning to TRBD1. The CDR3 sequence is 14 residues long. The junction had 1 base not matched to a gene; V was cut back by 6 bases and J by 3 bases. From germline, CDR1 is MDHEN and CDR2 SYDVKM. The DNA of the CDR3 is TGTGCCAGCAGGGACAGGGGGCTCTACAATGAGCAGTTCTTC. Translated: CASRDRGLYNEQFF. Variable domain in full (rest from reference TRBV28 and TRBJ2-1): DVKVTQSSRYLVKRTGEKVFLECVQDMDHENMFWYRQDPGLGLRLIYFSYDVKMKEKGDIPEGYSVSREKKERFSLILESASTNQTSMYLCASRDRGLYNEQFFGPGTRLTVL.

In its sample, this clone was seen a few times. It may be a read error: a sequence one base away is much more abundant. The chain combines TRBV12-5 with TRBJ2-7; 11 bases map to TRBD1. CDR1 is LGHNT, CDR2 FRNRAP, per germline. This CDR3 comprises 15 residues. V gave up 5 bases and J gave up 3 bases; unmatched junction bases: 6. CDR3 loop: CASGARTGGVYEQYF. Written as DNA, the CDR3 is TGTGCTAGTGGTGCTCGGACAGGGGGCGTCTACGAGCAGTACTTC.

In its sample, this clone was seen a few times. V gene TRBV11-2 combines with J gene TRBJ1-1; D gene uncertain. Trimming removed 4 bases at V and 4 bases at J, with 10 bases between. This CDR3 has 13 residues. Germline CDR1 reads SGHAT; CDR2 reads FQNNGV. The CDR3: CASSSNRATEAFF. The CDR3 nucleotides read TGTGCCAGCAGCTCAAACCGGGCCACTGAAGCTTTCTTT.

The J gene is TRBJ2-3, the V gene TRBV28; the match to TRBD2 covers 8 bases. Per the germline V gene, CDR1 is MDHEN and CDR2 is SYDVKM. This CDR3 is 14 amino acids long. The V segment lost 3 bases and the J segment 6 bases; nucleotides outside the gene matches: 5. The CDR3 DNA sequence: TGTGCCAGCAGTTTCAGCGGGGGCAGCGATACGCAGTATTTT. Amino acids: CASSFSGGSDTQYF.

This clone occurred many times. Other nucleotide sequences from this sample produce the same CDR3. The chain uses TRBV18 and TRBJ2-7; D is unclear. The V end lost 2 bases, the J end lost 5 bases, and 4 bases lay between the germline ends. From germline, CDR1 is KGHSH and CDR2 LQKENI. The CDR3 sequence is 11 residues long. The CDR3 reads CASSPGHEQYF. The CDR3 coding sequence is TGTGCCAGCTCACCAGGGCACGAGCAGTACTTC.

The gene calls are TRBV7-2 and TRBJ1-2, with TRBD1 identical over 7 bases. Trimming at V came to 1 base and at J to 2 bases, leaving 7 bases not matched to a gene. Per the germline V gene, CDR1 is SGHTA and CDR2 is FQGNSA. This CDR3 region has 16 residues. DNA of the CDR3: TGTGCCAGCAGCTTAGGGAGCGGGACAGAAAACTATGGCTACACCTTC. Encoded protein: CASSLGSGTENYGYTF.

This clone was picked up a small number of times. The chain couples TRBV7-6 to TRBJ2-1, with TRBD2 matching over 13 bases. The CDR3 totals 17 residues. CDR1 and CDR2 from the germline V gene are SGHVS and FNYEAQ. V was pared by 1 base and J by 2 bases, with 2 bases of the junction left unmatched. Here the CDR3 DNA reads TGTGCCAGCAGCTTAGTCGGGACTAGCGGGACCTACAATGAGCAGTTCTTC. It specifies CASSLVGTSGTYNEQFF.

The chain is built from TRBV5-1 and TRBJ2-7; D gene unclear. The CDR3 covers 15 residues. The germline CDR1 and CDR2 sequences are SGHRS and YFSETQ. V was shortened by 0 bases and J by 0 bases, with 10 bases between the two germline ends. CDR3 region: CASSLEGRRSYEQYF. CDR3 nucleotides: TGCGCCAGCAGCTTGGAGGGCAGACGCTCCTACGAGCAGTACTTC.

The J gene is TRBJ2-3, the V gene TRBV9, with 7 bases lining up with TRBD1. Germline V gives CDR1 SGDLS, CDR2 YYNGEE. The CDR3 runs to 15 residues. V lost 0 bases, J lost 3 bases, and 4 bases stayed unmatched. In DNA, the CDR3 is TGTGCCAGCAGCGTAGAGGGACAGTCAACAGATACGCAGTATTTT. It is translated as CASSVEGQSTDTQYF.

This clone showed up just a few times. This rearrangement joins TRBV4-3 to TRBJ2-3, with TRBD2 identical over 10 bases. The germline CDR1 and CDR2 sequences are LGHNA and YSLEER. The CDR3 is made up of 17 amino acids. V trimming: 0 bases; J trimming: 2 bases; junction bases outside the gene matches: 5. CDR3 coding DNA: TGCGCCAGCAGCCAAGATTCGGGACTAGCGTACACAGATACGCAGTATTTT. Amino acids: CASSQDSGLAYTDTQYF.

This clone occurred many times. This chain connects TRBV28 to TRBJ2-3, with TRBD2 identical over 8 bases. V lost 6 bases and J lost 1; bases outside the gene matches: 9. CDR1 and CDR2 (germline): MDHEN, SYDVKM. CDR3 size: 16 residues. The CDR3 sequence is CASSLLAEGGTDTQYF. Here the CDR3 DNA reads TGTGCCAGCAGCTTACTAGCGGAGGGGGGCACAGATACGCAGTATTTT.